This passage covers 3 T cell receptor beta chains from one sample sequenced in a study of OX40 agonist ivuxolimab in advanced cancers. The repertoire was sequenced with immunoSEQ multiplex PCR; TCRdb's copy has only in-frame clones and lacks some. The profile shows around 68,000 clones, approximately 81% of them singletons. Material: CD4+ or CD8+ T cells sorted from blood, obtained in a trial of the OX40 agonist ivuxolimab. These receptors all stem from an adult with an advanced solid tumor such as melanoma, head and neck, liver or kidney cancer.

The CDR3 bases are TGTGCCAGCAGCATTAGCGGGAGCTCCTACAATGAGCAGTTCTTC. It codes for CASSISGSSYNEQFF. The chain recombines TRBV7-6 with TRBJ2-1, with 9 positions matching TRBD2. V gave up 5 bases and J gave up 0 bases; unmatched junction bases: 2. The CDR3 is made up of 15 amino acids. CDR1 SGHVS and CDR2 FNYEAQ come from the germline V gene. Variable domain in full (rest from reference TRBV7-6 and TRBJ2-1): GAGVSQSPRYKVTKRGQDVALRCDPISGHVSLYWYRQALGQGPEFLTYFNYEAQQDKSGLPNDRFSAERPEGSISTLTIQRTEQRDSAMYRCASSISGSSYNEQFFGPGTRLTVL.

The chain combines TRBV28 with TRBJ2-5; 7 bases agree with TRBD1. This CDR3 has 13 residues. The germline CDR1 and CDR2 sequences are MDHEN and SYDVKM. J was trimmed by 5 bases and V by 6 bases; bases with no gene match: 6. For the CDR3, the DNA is TGTGCCAGCAGAAGGGACAGTCGGGAGACCCAGTACTTC. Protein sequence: CASRRDSRETQYF.

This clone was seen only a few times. The CDR3 DNA follows: TGTGCCAGCAGCCCCCCGACTAGAGAGAATGAAGATACGCAGTATTTT. Its translation: CASSPPTRENEDTQYF. The chain combines TRBV28 with TRBJ2-3, with D possibly TRBD2 on 6 matching bases. V dropped 6 bases and J dropped 5 bases, with 21 bases sitting between them. CDR1 and CDR2 from the germline V gene are MDHEN and SYDVKM. This CDR3 spans 16 amino acids.